This is a list of T cell receptor beta chains from one sample in a study of blood T cells in healthy people across ages. TCRdb fed the 5' RACE reads into MiXCR, producing one record per CDR3 protein. The sample records around 1,500,000 distinct CDR3 sequences, roughly 27% being singletons. Sequenced input: blood. The receptor set was obtained from a woman in her thirties in good health. Both conserved end residues are part of each CDR3. Fields, in order: D gene, V gene, clone size, J gene, CDR3 DNA, CDR3 protein. The D gene is left open where the match is weak. Clone size appears in some rows only: once, few, many, or a class for an expanded clone.

d_gene: NA; v_gene: TRBV2; abundance: few; j_gene: TRBJ2-1; CDR3nt: TGTGCCAGCAGGCAGGGCGGGGGCATTGAGCAGTTCTTC; CDR3aa: CASRQGGGIEQFF
d_gene: NA; v_gene: TRBV4-1; abundance: NA; j_gene: TRBJ2-7; CDR3nt: TGCGCCAGCAGCCTCCAACTGGGGCAGCCCTACGAGCAGTACTTC; CDR3aa: CASSLQLGQPYEQYF
d_gene: TRBD1; v_gene: TRBV6-2/TRBV6-3; abundance: NA; j_gene: TRBJ2-3; CDR3nt: TGTGCCAGCAGTTGGGGCCACAACAGGGGCCGCACAGATACGCAGTATTTT; CDR3aa: CASSWGHNRGRTDTQYF
d_gene: NA; v_gene: TRBV6-1; abundance: few; j_gene: TRBJ1-4; CDR3nt: TGTGCCGGCAGTGAACTGGGACGGTTAAGGGGTGAAAAACTGTTTTTT; CDR3aa: CAGSELGRLRGEKLFF
d_gene: NA; v_gene: TRBV12-3/TRBV12-4; abundance: NA; j_gene: TRBJ1-1; CDR3nt: TGTGCCAGCAGGACCGGCGATGAAGCTTTCTTT; CDR3aa: CASRTGDEAFF
d_gene: NA; v_gene: TRBV24-1; abundance: NA; j_gene: TRBJ2-5; CDR3nt: TGTGCCACCAGTGATGCAGCGAGCGGCGAGACCCAGTACTTC; CDR3aa: CATSDAASGETQYF
d_gene: NA; v_gene: TRBV29-1; abundance: many; j_gene: TRBJ2-7; CDR3nt: TGCAGCGTTGAATTGGGCGACGAGCAGTACTTC; CDR3aa: CSVELGDEQYF
d_gene: NA; v_gene: TRBV6-2/TRBV6-3; abundance: few; j_gene: TRBJ1-2; CDR3nt: TGTGCCAGCAGTTACCCCAATGTGCGGGGCTACACCTTC; CDR3aa: CASSYPNVRGYTF
d_gene: NA; v_gene: TRBV3-1; abundance: few; j_gene: TRBJ2-1; CDR3nt: TGTGCCAGCAGCCAAGTGGGGCAGGGGACGTACAATGAGCAGTTCTTC; CDR3aa: CASSQVGQGTYNEQFF
d_gene: NA; v_gene: TRBV11-2; abundance: NA; j_gene: TRBJ2-1; CDR3nt: TGTGCCAGCAGCAAAGTTCCGAGCTCCTACAATGAGCAGTTCTTC; CDR3aa: CASSKVPSSYNEQFF
d_gene: NA; v_gene: TRBV25-1; abundance: few; j_gene: TRBJ1-1; CDR3nt: TGTGCCAGCAGTGAGGGGGACTTCAGGATATCCACTGAAGCTTTCTTT; CDR3aa: CASSEGDFRISTEAFF
d_gene: NA; v_gene: TRBV28; abundance: NA; j_gene: TRBJ2-1; CDR3nt: TGTGCCAGCAGCCTGGAGGGGGCGAATGAGCAGTTCTTC; CDR3aa: CASSLEGANEQFF
d_gene: TRBD2; v_gene: TRBV5-1; abundance: NA; j_gene: TRBJ2-3; CDR3nt: TGCGCCAGCAGTCCTGGACTAGCGGGGGGGCGCCAAAGCACAGATACGCAGTATTTT; CDR3aa: CASSPGLAGGRQSTDTQYF
d_gene: NA; v_gene: TRBV18; abundance: NA; j_gene: TRBJ1-2; CDR3nt: TGTGCCAGCTCACCAATAGACGAAACCTATGGCTACACCTTC; CDR3aa: CASSPIDETYGYTF
d_gene: NA; v_gene: TRBV29-1; abundance: NA; j_gene: TRBJ1-2; CDR3nt: TGCAGCGTTGACCACGACAGTTACACCTTC; CDR3aa: CSVDHDSYTF
d_gene: NA; v_gene: TRBV7-9; abundance: NA; j_gene: TRBJ2-5; CDR3nt: TGTGCCAGCAGCGCCGACCGGACTGGCGGACCAGAGACCCAGTACTTC; CDR3aa: CASSADRTGGPETQYF
d_gene: TRBD1; v_gene: TRBV9; abundance: NA; j_gene: TRBJ1-2; CDR3nt: TGTGCCAGCAGCGTAGCTGGGGCACAGGGGAAGGGCTACACCTTC; CDR3aa: CASSVAGAQGKGYTF
d_gene: NA; v_gene: TRBV5-1; abundance: many; j_gene: TRBJ1-1; CDR3nt: TGTGCCAGCAGCTTAGGAGGTGTTAACACTGAAGCTTTCTTT; CDR3aa: CASSLGGVNTEAFF
d_gene: NA; v_gene: TRBV20-1; abundance: many; j_gene: TRBJ1-5; CDR3nt: TGCAGTGCTAGATCCGGGGGTCAGGACTCGAGGCCCCAGCATTTT; CDR3aa: CSARSGGQDSRPQHF
d_gene: NA; v_gene: TRBV28; abundance: NA; j_gene: TRBJ2-1; CDR3nt: TGTGCCAGCAGCCGCGACCGGGACTCAAATGAGCAGTTCTTC; CDR3aa: CASSRDRDSNEQFF
d_gene: TRBD2; v_gene: TRBV5-1; abundance: NA; j_gene: TRBJ2-1; CDR3nt: TGCGCCAGCAGCTTGGAAAGCGGGGTCTGGAATGAGCAGTTCTTC; CDR3aa: CASSLESGVWNEQFF
d_gene: NA; v_gene: TRBV7-3; abundance: many; j_gene: TRBJ2-1; CDR3nt: TGTGCCAGCAGCTTAACGCCGGCACAGACGGATGAGCAGTTCTTC; CDR3aa: CASSLTPAQTDEQFF
d_gene: TRBD1; v_gene: TRBV12-3/TRBV12-4; abundance: NA; j_gene: TRBJ1-4; CDR3nt: TGTGCCAGCGCCTACAGGGGTGCCTCGACGAGGGAAAAACTGTTTTTT; CDR3aa: CASAYRGASTREKLFF
d_gene: NA; v_gene: TRBV10-2; abundance: NA; j_gene: TRBJ1-4; CDR3nt: TGCGCCAGCAGGTTGCGGGGCAGCAATGAAAAACTGTTTTTT; CDR3aa: CASRLRGSNEKLFF
d_gene: TRBD2; v_gene: TRBV7-2; abundance: few; j_gene: TRBJ2-5; CDR3nt: TGTGCCAGCAGCCCGAGACGAGGAGTAGCGGGAGTCCCAGAGACCCAGTACTTC; CDR3aa: CASSPRRGVAGVPETQYF
d_gene: NA; v_gene: TRBV4-1; abundance: NA; j_gene: TRBJ2-2; CDR3nt: TGCGCCAGCAGCCGGAGCAGGACAGAGAACACCGGGGAGCTGTTTTTT; CDR3aa: CASSRSRTENTGELFF
d_gene: NA; v_gene: TRBV27; abundance: few; j_gene: TRBJ2-3; CDR3nt: TGTGCCAGCACTACTTCAGGGTTGGGGGATACGCAGTATTTT; CDR3aa: CASTTSGLGDTQYF
d_gene: NA; v_gene: TRBV20-1; abundance: few; j_gene: TRBJ2-5; CDR3nt: TGTAGTGCTAGGGCGAAGAACCCCGGGGGCGAGACCCAGTACTTC; CDR3aa: CSARAKNPGGETQYF
d_gene: NA; v_gene: TRBV9; abundance: NA; j_gene: TRBJ2-3; CDR3nt: TGTGCCAGCAGCCTCCAGACTAGAGGGTTGGCAGATACGCAGTATTTT; CDR3aa: CASSLQTRGLADTQYF
d_gene: NA; v_gene: TRBV11-3; abundance: NA; j_gene: TRBJ2-3; CDR3nt: TGTGCCAGCAGCCCAGATGATAGTACGAGCACAGATACGCAGTATTTT; CDR3aa: CASSPDDSTSTDTQYF
d_gene: NA; v_gene: TRBV7-6; abundance: few; j_gene: TRBJ2-7; CDR3nt: TGTGCCAGCAGCCCCGCAGGGGCAGGGGGGATTGGCGAGCAGTACTTC; CDR3aa: CASSPAGAGGIGEQYF
d_gene: NA; v_gene: TRBV24-1; abundance: NA; j_gene: TRBJ2-2; CDR3nt: TGTGCCACCAGTGACAACACCGGGACTTTAACCGGGGAGCTGTTTTTT; CDR3aa: CATSDNTGTLTGELFF
d_gene: NA; v_gene: TRBV11-2; abundance: few; j_gene: TRBJ1-4; CDR3nt: TGTGCCAGCAGCGGACGGGACCCCAGTAGGAGTAAACTGTTTTTT; CDR3aa: CASSGRDPSRSKLFF
d_gene: TRBD1; v_gene: TRBV15; abundance: few; j_gene: TRBJ1-6; CDR3nt: TGTGCCACCAGCAGCCGGGACAGTAATTCACCCCTCCACTTT; CDR3aa: CATSSRDSNSPLHF
d_gene: TRBD2; v_gene: TRBV7-2; abundance: many; j_gene: TRBJ2-5; CDR3nt: TGTGCCAGCAGTTCACCGGGACTACCCGTTGAGACCCAGTACTTC; CDR3aa: CASSSPGLPVETQYF
d_gene: NA; v_gene: TRBV7-7; abundance: NA; j_gene: TRBJ2-5; CDR3nt: TGTGCCAGCAGCTCTGCCGGTAGCGGGACCCAGTACTTC; CDR3aa: CASSSAGSGTQYF
d_gene: TRBD1; v_gene: TRBV6-4; abundance: many; j_gene: TRBJ2-5; CDR3nt: TGTGCCAGCAGCAAAGGACAGGACGAGACCCAGTACTTC; CDR3aa: CASSKGQDETQYF
d_gene: NA; v_gene: TRBV5-1; abundance: NA; j_gene: TRBJ1-5; CDR3nt: TGCGCCAGCAGCTTGTTACCCCTGGGAGGGAGTGGCAATCAGCCCCAGCATTTT; CDR3aa: CASSLLPLGGSGNQPQHF